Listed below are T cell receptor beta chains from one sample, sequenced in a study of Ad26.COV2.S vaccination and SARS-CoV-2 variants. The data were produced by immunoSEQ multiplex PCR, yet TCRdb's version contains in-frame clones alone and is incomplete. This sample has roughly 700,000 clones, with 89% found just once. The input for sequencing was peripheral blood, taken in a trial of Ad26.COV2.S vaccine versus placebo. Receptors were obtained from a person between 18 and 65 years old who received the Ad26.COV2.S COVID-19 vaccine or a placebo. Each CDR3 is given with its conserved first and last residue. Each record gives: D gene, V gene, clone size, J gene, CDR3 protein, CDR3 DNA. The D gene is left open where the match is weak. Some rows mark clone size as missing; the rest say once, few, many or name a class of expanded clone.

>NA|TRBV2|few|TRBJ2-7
CASSATLTSYEQYF
TGTGCCAGCAGTGCCACCCTTACTAGCTACGAGCAGTACTTC
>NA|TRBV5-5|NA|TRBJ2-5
CASSLGGAGKETQYF
TGTGCCAGCAGCTTGGGAGGGGCGGGGAAAGAGACCCAGTACTTC
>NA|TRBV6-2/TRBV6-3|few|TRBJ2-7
CASSYGGTVLHEQYF
TGTGCCAGCAGTTACGGTGGGACGGTTTTGCACGAGCAGTACTTC
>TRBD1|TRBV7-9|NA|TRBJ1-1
CASSNDRAIEAFF
TGTGCCAGCAGCAACGACAGGGCTATTGAAGCTTTCTTT
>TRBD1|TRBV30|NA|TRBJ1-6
CAWRDRAVYNSPLHF
TGTGCCTGGAGGGACAGGGCCGTTTATAATTCACCCCTCCACTTT
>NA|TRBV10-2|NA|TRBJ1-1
CASSVMTNTEAFF
TGCGCCAGCAGTGTAATGACGAACACTGAAGCTTTCTTT
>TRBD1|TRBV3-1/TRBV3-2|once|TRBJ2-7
CASSQEVGQGTGEQYF
TGTGCCAGCAGCCAAGAAGTGGGACAGGGTACGGGCGAGCAGTACTTC
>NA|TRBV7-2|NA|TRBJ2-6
CASSLVVGSSGANVLTF
TGTGCCAGCAGCTTAGTGGTAGGATCCTCTGGGGCCAACGTCCTGACTTTC
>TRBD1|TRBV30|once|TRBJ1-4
CAWSRTGGKEKLFF
TGTGCCTGGAGTAGGACAGGGGGGAAGGAAAAACTGTTTTTT
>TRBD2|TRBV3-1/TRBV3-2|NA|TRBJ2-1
CASSLSLADLYNEQFF
TGTGCCAGCAGCCTATCACTAGCGGACTTATACAATGAGCAGTTCTTC
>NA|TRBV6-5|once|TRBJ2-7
CASNPGTKYEQYF
TGTGCCAGCAATCCCGGGACAAAGTACGAGCAGTACTTC
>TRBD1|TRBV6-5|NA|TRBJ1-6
CASSPTGGGSPLHF
TGTGCCAGCAGTCCGACAGGGGGTGGTTCACCCCTCCACTTT
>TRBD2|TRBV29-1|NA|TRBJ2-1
CSVDGLAEKNNEQFF
TGCAGCGTTGACGGACTAGCGGAGAAAAACAATGAGCAGTTCTTC
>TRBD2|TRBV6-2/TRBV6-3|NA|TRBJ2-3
CASSYLASGGAGGTDTQYF
TGTGCCAGCAGTTACTTGGCTAGCGGGGGGGCTGGAGGCACAGATACGCAGTATTTT
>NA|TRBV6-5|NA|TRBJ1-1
CASRGTANTEAFF
TGTGCCAGCAGAGGGACGGCGAACACTGAAGCTTTCTTT
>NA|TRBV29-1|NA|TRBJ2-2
CSALDRLAVGELFF
TGCAGCGCCCTGGACAGACTAGCCGTGGGGGAGCTGTTTTTT
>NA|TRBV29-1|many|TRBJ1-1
CSANPGTAMNTEAFF
TGCAGCGCTAACCCCGGGACCGCAATGAACACTGAAGCTTTCTTT
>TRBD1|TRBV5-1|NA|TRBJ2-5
CASSLVGGLETQYF
TGCGCCAGCAGCTTGGTAGGGGGCCTGGAGACCCAGTACTTC
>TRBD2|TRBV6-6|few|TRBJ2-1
CASWTGGFYNEQFF
TGTGCCAGCTGGACGGGAGGATTCTACAATGAGCAGTTCTTC
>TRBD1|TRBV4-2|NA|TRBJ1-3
CASSQHTGGSSGNTIYF
TGTGCCAGCAGCCAACATACAGGGGGGAGCTCTGGAAACACCATATATTTT
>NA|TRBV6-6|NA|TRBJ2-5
CASPEGEETQYF
TGTGCCAGCCCCGAGGGAGAAGAGACCCAGTACTTC
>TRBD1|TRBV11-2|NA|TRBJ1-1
CASSTTGGNTEAFF
TGTGCCAGCAGCACCACAGGGGGGAACACTGAAGCTTTCTTT
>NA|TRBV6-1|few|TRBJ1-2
CASSEAATDYGYTF
TGTGCCAGCAGTGAAGCGGCGACAGACTATGGCTACACCTTC
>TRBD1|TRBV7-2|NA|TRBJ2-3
CATRDRVADTQYF
TGTGCCACCCGGGACAGGGTAGCGGATACGCAGTATTTT
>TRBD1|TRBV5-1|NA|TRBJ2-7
CASSTGTGFNEQYF
TGCGCCAGCAGCACCGGGACAGGGTTTAACGAGCAGTACTTC
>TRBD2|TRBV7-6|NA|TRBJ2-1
CASSLATSGRGDNEQFF
TGTGCCAGCAGCTTAGCAACTAGCGGGAGGGGCGACAATGAGCAGTTCTTC
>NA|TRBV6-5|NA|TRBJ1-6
CASRSGAEPLPLHF
TGTGCCAGCAGGTCCGGGGCCGAACCATTACCCCTCCACTTT
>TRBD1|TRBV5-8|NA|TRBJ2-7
CASSLEYRGSYEQYF
TGTGCCAGCAGCTTGGAGTACAGGGGAAGCTACGAGCAGTACTTC
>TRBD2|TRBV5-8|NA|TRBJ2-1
CASSLPLAGGIEDNEQFF
TGTGCCAGCAGCTTGCCCCTAGCGGGAGGGATTGAGGACAATGAGCAGTTCTTC
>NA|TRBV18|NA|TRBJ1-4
CASSPGPLGEKLFF
TGTGCCAGCTCACCGGGCCCCCTAGGCGAAAAACTGTTTTTT
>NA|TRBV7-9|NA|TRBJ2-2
CASSTSQRTNTGELFF
TGTGCCAGCAGTACGAGCCAGCGGACGAACACCGGGGAGCTGTTTTTT
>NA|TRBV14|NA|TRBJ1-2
CASSPSRDWGYTF
TGTGCCAGCAGCCCTTCCAGGGATTGGGGCTACACCTTC
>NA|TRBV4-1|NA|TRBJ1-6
CASSQDDGNSPLHF
TGCGCCAGCAGCCAAGATGACGGGAATTCACCCCTCCACTTT
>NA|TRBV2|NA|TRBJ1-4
CASTTTLKLFF
TGTGCCAGCACTACGACTCTTAAACTGTTTTTT
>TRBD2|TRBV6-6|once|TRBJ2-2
CASRSSGRGAGELFF
TGTGCCAGCAGGAGTAGCGGGAGGGGCGCCGGGGAGCTGTTTTTT
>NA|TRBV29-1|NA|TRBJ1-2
CSVPRSYGYTF
TGCAGCGTACCCAGGTCCTATGGCTACACCTTC
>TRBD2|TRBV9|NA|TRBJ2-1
CASSVLPSGDYNEQFF
TGTGCCAGCAGCGTCTTACCTAGCGGGGACTACAATGAGCAGTTCTTC
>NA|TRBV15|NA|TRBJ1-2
CATSRDVGGGGYTF
TGTGCCACCAGCAGAGATGTCGGGGGTGGTGGCTACACCTTC
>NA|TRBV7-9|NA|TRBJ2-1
CASSGSMGARYNEQFF
TGTGCCAGCAGCGGGTCAATGGGGGCTCGATACAATGAGCAGTTCTTC
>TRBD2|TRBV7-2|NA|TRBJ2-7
CASSPQTSGTYEQYF
TGTGCCAGCAGCCCCCAGACTAGCGGAACCTACGAGCAGTACTTC
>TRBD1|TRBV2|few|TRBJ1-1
CASSRQGAEAFF
TGTGCCAGCAGTAGACAGGGGGCTGAAGCTTTCTTT
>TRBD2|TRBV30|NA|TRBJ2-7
CAWSSGGSSVYEQYF
TGTGCCTGGAGTTCTGGCGGGAGTTCTGTCTACGAGCAGTACTTC
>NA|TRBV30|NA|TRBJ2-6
CAWRPPRSSGANVLTF
TGTGCCTGGAGACCCCCCCGGAGTTCTGGGGCCAACGTCCTGACTTTC
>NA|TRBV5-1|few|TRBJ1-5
CASSFAGGPQHF
TGCGCCAGCAGCTTTGCGGGAGGGCCCCAGCATTTT
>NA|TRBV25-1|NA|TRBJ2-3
CASSVAGGTDTQYF
TGTGCCAGCAGTGTAGCCGGGGGCACTGATACGCAGTATTTT
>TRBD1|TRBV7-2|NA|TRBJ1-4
CASRKDREGEKLFF
TGTGCCAGCAGGAAGGACAGGGAAGGTGAAAAACTGTTTTTT
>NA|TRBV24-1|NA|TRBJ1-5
CATSDSQGSNQPQHF
TGTGCCACCAGTGATTCACAGGGATCTAATCAGCCCCAGCATTTT
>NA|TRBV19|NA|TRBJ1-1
CASSIDQREVNTEAFF
TGTGCCAGTAGTATAGATCAACGGGAAGTGAACACTGAAGCTTTCTTT
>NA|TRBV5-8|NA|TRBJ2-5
CASTLGGYQETQYF
TGTGCCAGCACCTTGGGAGGATATCAAGAGACCCAGTACTTC
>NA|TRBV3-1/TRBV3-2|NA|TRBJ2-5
CASSQVSGAQETQYF
TGTGCCAGCAGCCAAGTCTCAGGGGCCCAAGAGACCCAGTACTTC
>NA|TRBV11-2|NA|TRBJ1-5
CASSFSLGPQHF
TGTGCCAGCAGCTTCTCCTTGGGGCCCCAGCATTTT